This T cell receptor (beta chain) appears in the sequencing data of a study of cytomegalovirus exposure and HLA in healthy donors. Study-level background: It was reported in a later analysis that the same platform had been used for the 90 to 150 validation repertoires as for the 550 to 700 first-cohort repertoires.

Regarding the study as a whole: Reports indicated that the classifier achieved high specificity and sensitivity in diagnosing cytomegalovirus status. Confirmation was obtained in vitro that three CMV-associated chains are specific for CMV antigens. One later analysis, an examination of the 120 validation repertoires, found that first-cohort TCR clusters tended to co-occur in them.

The table came from immunoSEQ multiplex PCR; TCRdb's copy has only in-frame clones and leaves some out. The sample holds some 76,000 clones; approximately 95% are singletons and the top ten take less than 2.5%. This CDR3 is built from 15 residues. CDR1 is MNHNS and CDR2 is SASEGT in the germline V gene. V was cut by 8 bases and J by 2 bases, with 16 bases left in between. In the case of this clone: Its antigen is undetermined.

This rearrangement joins TRBV6-1 to TRBJ1-5; D ambiguous. The source material was PBMCs. The TCR was taken from a woman under 30 in good health and CMV-seronegative. The CDR3 region is CASLPGYSGNQPQHF. For the CDR3, the DNA is TGTGCCAGCCTGCCGGGTTACTCGGGCAATCAGCCCCAGCATTTT.